The clone carrying this T cell receptor beta chain was seen a single time. The data were taken from a study of blood T cell repertoires in COVID-19. For the study at large: Collection of acute and convalescent COVID-19 samples took place in the United States, Italy and Spain. Sources were T cells, B-cell-depleted T cells, or PBMCs; the material itself was cDNA or gDNA.

The CDR3 is made up of 13 amino acids. V was clipped by 4 bases and J by 4 bases, with 11 bases between them. Per germline, CDR1 SGHRS and CDR2 YFSETQ. Authors' data handling: Scientists estimated how many nucleated cells there were by amplifying reference gene primers. Clones were read by immunoSEQ multiplex PCR, and TCRdb kept only the in-frame ones, dropping some. V, J and clone size are those of that table, while D and trimming were read from the DNA. The repertoire holds 85,000 to 120,000 clones, with around 73% as singletons. Sequencing was carried out using peripheral blood. The rearrangement uses TRBV5-1 and TRBJ2-5, with TRBD1 as a possible D gene (5 bases). This clonotype was sampled from a man between 60 and 75 years old with active or convalescent COVID-19. The CDR3 DNA reads TGCGCCAGCAGCGGGGCCTCGAGAGAGACCCAGTACTTC. This sequence encodes CASSGASRETQYF.